This T cell receptor (beta chain) was obtained from a study of T-cell reconstitution after alpha-beta-depleted transplantation in children. Study-level results: In some patients, recipient T cells and intrathymic progenitors surviving conditioning explained high day-60 diversity. Expanded graft clones numbering several hundred reportedly gave rise to alpha-beta T cells about two months after transplant. Diversity and T-cell counts at one year after transplant derived mostly from new T cells.

Unique molecular identifiers were incorporated during preparation of the TCRbeta library. TCRdb called the PCR reads again in MiXCR, with one record for every CDR3 protein. The data contain under 300,000 distinct CDR3 sequences, 11% of them singletons. The CDR3 has 14 amino acids. V lost 6 bases to trimming and J lost 8 bases; unmatched junction nucleotides: 6. This clonotype was counted many times. Its antigen is undetermined. The V call is TRBV12-3 or TRBV12-4, the J call TRBJ2-1; TRBD1 agrees at 11 bases. The source of this sequence is a male patient between 2 and 10 years old who had a stem cell transplant for chronic granulomatous disease, so the T cells may come from the graft donor. The sample here was peripheral blood, taken 180 days after TCRalphabeta/CD19-depleted stem cell transplant. CDR3 sequence (DNA): TGTGCCAGCAGGTACGGACAGGGGGCATATGAGCAGTTCTTC. Protein sequence: CASRYGQGAYEQFF.